These T cell receptor beta chains were read from a single sample in a study of blood T cell repertoires in COVID-19. Method: immunoSEQ multiplex PCR; TCRdb's copy keeps in-frame clones and lacks some. The table has some 70,000 clones, 65% to 85% seen once. Sequencing input: peripheral blood. All receptors come from a man between 50 and 59 years old with COVID-19, enrolled during active disease. Both conserved end residues are part of each CDR3. Each record gives: V gene, D gene, clone size, J gene, CDR3 protein. A D gene is named only where the DNA matches it firmly. Only some rows state a clone size, as once, few, many or a class for expanded clones.

V: TRBV6-5; D: TRBD2; size: .; J: TRBJ2-5; CDR3: CASSFQTSGRGETQYF
V: TRBV7-2; D: .; size: .; J: TRBJ2-1; CDR3: CASSLGAANNEQFF
V: TRBV27; D: .; size: few; J: TRBJ2-7; CDR3: CASRVGGGFSYEQYF
V: TRBV4-1; D: TRBD2; size: .; J: TRBJ2-1; CDR3: CASSQDATSGYNEQFF
V: TRBV18; D: .; size: .; J: TRBJ2-5; CDR3: CASSPPKRRESETQYF
V: TRBV30; D: TRBD1; size: .; J: TRBJ1-2; CDR3: CAWSARQGRDGYTF
V: TRBV12-3/TRBV12-4; D: TRBD1; size: .; J: TRBJ1-3; CDR3: CATGDRVRNTIYF
V: TRBV10-2; D: TRBD1; size: .; J: TRBJ1-2; CDR3: CASSERTGRRTNYGYTF
V: TRBV28; D: TRBD2; size: many; J: TRBJ2-3; CDR3: CASRTSGRSTDTQYF
V: TRBV5-5; D: .; size: .; J: TRBJ2-5; CDR3: CASSLATGRWGEETQYF
V: TRBV9; D: .; size: .; J: TRBJ1-2; CDR3: CASSREGNYGYTF
V: TRBV7-3; D: TRBD2; size: .; J: TRBJ2-2; CDR3: CASSLLAGGELFF
V: TRBV18; D: .; size: .; J: TRBJ1-1; CDR3: CASLTSGNTEAFF
V: TRBV12-3/TRBV12-4; D: .; size: few; J: TRBJ1-4; CDR3: CASSYGKRELFF
V: TRBV7-3; D: .; size: .; J: TRBJ2-7; CDR3: CASSPRGIDEQYF
V: TRBV7-2; D: TRBD2; size: .; J: TRBJ2-1; CDR3: CASSSGLAGGNEQFF
V: TRBV6-5; D: TRBD1; size: few; J: TRBJ2-5; CDR3: CASSWTGPRETQYF
V: TRBV15; D: TRBD1; size: .; J: TRBJ1-2; CDR3: CATSRDRPGGGYGYTF
V: TRBV4-1; D: TRBD2; size: .; J: TRBJ2-2; CDR3: CASSQDEAGGHVGELFF
V: TRBV15; D: .; size: .; J: TRBJ2-7; CDR3: CATSRTPSGSEQYF
V: TRBV30; D: .; size: .; J: TRBJ2-4; CDR3: CAWSPRENIQYF
V: TRBV10-3; D: TRBD1; size: .; J: TRBJ2-7; CDR3: CAISDPLPGTGLGYEQYF
V: TRBV14; D: .; size: .; J: TRBJ1-4; CDR3: CASSSLVGPREKLFF
V: TRBV5-1; D: TRBD2; size: .; J: TRBJ2-1; CDR3: CASSTPRATSGSFNEQFF
V: TRBV2; D: TRBD1; size: .; J: TRBJ1-1; CDR3: CASAGQENTEAFF
V: TRBV7-2; D: .; size: .; J: TRBJ1-6; CDR3: CASSLVQYNSPLHF
V: TRBV4-1; D: TRBD1; size: .; J: TRBJ2-7; CDR3: CASSPLGDSVSYEQYF
V: TRBV6-1; D: TRBD2; size: few; J: TRBJ2-1; CDR3: CASSEFGGRGYNEQFF
V: TRBV18; D: .; size: .; J: TRBJ2-3; CDR3: CASSPSGLGTDTQYF
V: TRBV20-1; D: .; size: .; J: TRBJ2-7; CDR3: CSAADTYEQYF
V: TRBV30; D: TRBD2; size: .; J: TRBJ2-3; CDR3: CAWSVTSGRVTDTQYF
V: TRBV5-1; D: .; size: .; J: TRBJ2-7; CDR3: CASRADSPATTTGSYEQYF
V: TRBV21-1; D: .; size: .; J: TRBJ2-2; CDR3: CASSREQGDTGELFF
V: TRBV30; D: TRBD2; size: .; J: TRBJ2-3; CDR3: CACGLAGGSDTQYF
V: TRBV2; D: .; size: .; J: TRBJ2-5; CDR3: CASSEGDIRETQYF
V: TRBV19; D: .; size: .; J: TRBJ1-1; CDR3: CASSIGVRGTEAFF
V: TRBV5-4; D: TRBD1; size: many; J: TRBJ1-5; CDR3: CASSEGTGNQPQHF
V: TRBV7-7; D: TRBD1; size: .; J: TRBJ2-3; CDR3: CASSLGQGNTDTQYF
V: TRBV24-1; D: TRBD2; size: .; J: TRBJ2-1; CDR3: CATSDTGTSGRKSYNEQFF
V: TRBV18; D: .; size: .; J: TRBJ1-5; CDR3: CASSPTENQPQHF
V: TRBV5-6; D: .; size: once; J: TRBJ1-6; CDR3: CASTFGENNSPLHF
V: TRBV27; D: TRBD2; size: .; J: TRBJ2-1; CDR3: CASRTITSGRAREQFF
V: TRBV15; D: .; size: few; J: TRBJ2-2; CDR3: CATSRDRGGAGELFF
V: TRBV4-1; D: TRBD2; size: .; J: TRBJ2-1; CDR3: CASSQDGWGLAGELDEQFF
V: TRBV19; D: TRBD1; size: .; J: TRBJ2-6; CDR3: CASSITGTGFSSGANVLTF
V: TRBV7-6; D: TRBD1; size: .; J: TRBJ2-3; CDR3: CASSHLEPGQTSTDTQYF
V: TRBV6-6; D: TRBD1; size: few; J: TRBJ2-6; CDR3: CASSRQGANSGANVLTF
V: TRBV27; D: .; size: .; J: TRBJ2-2; CDR3: CASSSPRWGAGELFF